This TCR beta chain is from a study of metastatic and nonmetastatic thyroid tumors. The overall study: Repertoire data that came from the blood and tumor or nodule tissue of malignant and benign thyroid patients were compared.

V dropped 0 bases and J dropped 2; count of bases not matched to a gene: 3. Germline assignment: CDR1 SGHNT and CDR2 YYREEE (reference sequence). This CDR3 has 15 amino acids. Original processing methods: Construction of a distant-metastasis classifier for papillary thyroid cancer relied on CDR3 differences across clinicopathological groups. TCRdb re-analyzed the PCR reads through MiXCR. TCRdb's processing, not the study's, gives the V and J calls here. The data hold roughly 75,000 clones, with approximately 12% observed a single time. Study results and limitations: It was reported that TCR beta diversity was significantly higher in malignant thyroid tumors than benign nodules, in blood and tumor.

Not a single patient had been given any form of treatment at any point before undergoing thyroid surgery. This clone was detected a few times. Its antigen is not known. Sample: tumor tissue. The chain links TRBV5-4 to TRBJ2-3; the match to TRBD1 covers 7 bases. This TCR came from a female donor with papillary thyroid cancer or a benign thyroid nodule (not recorded which). Some clones in this sample may be carry-over from other donors' samples. The CDR3 region is CASSLETGTTDTQYF. The CDR3 DNA reads as TGTGCCAGCAGCTTGGAGACAGGGACCACAGATACGCAGTATTTT. Filled out from reference TRBV5-4 and TRBJ2-3, the complete variable domain reads ETGVTQSPTHLIKTRGQQVTLRCSSQSGHNTVSWYQQALGQGPQFIFQYYREEENGRGNFPPRFSGLQFPNYSSELNVNALELDDSALYLCASSLETGTTDTQYFGPGTRLTVL.